The entry below describes one T cell receptor (beta chain). Clones were sequenced by immunoSEQ multiplex PCR, and TCRdb holds only the in-frame ones, with some missing. The data show fewer than 60,000 clones, roughly 85% seen once. The data stem from a study of OX40 agonist ivuxolimab in advanced cancers. Study in general: Partial responses were recorded for three patients, including one with hepatocellular carcinoma and two with cutaneous melanoma.

Germline-derived CDR1 and CDR2 are SGHDT and YYEEEE. There are 13 residues in the CDR3. The V gene lost 2 bases and the J gene lost 4 bases, with 8 bases spanning the gap. The chain joins TRBV5-6 to TRBJ2-3; D is ambiguous. The specimen was CD4+ or CD8+ T cells sorted from blood, collected in a trial of the OX40 agonist ivuxolimab. This TCR was recovered from an adult with an advanced solid tumor such as melanoma, head and neck, liver or kidney cancer. The CDR3 spells CASSLYWADTQYF. The CDR3 DNA sequence: TGTGCCAGCAGCTTATACTGGGCAGATACGCAGTATTTT.